A single sample gave rise to the 17 T cell receptor beta chains below, sequenced in a study of blood T cell repertoires in COVID-19. The repertoire was sequenced with immunoSEQ multiplex PCR; TCRdb's copy has only in-frame clones and lacks some. The sample lists almost 95,000 clones; 70% to 85% were seen once. The sequenced sample was peripheral blood. These receptors were taken from a woman in her sixties in a cohort sampled during active or convalescent COVID-19.

The chain employs TRBV7-8 and TRBJ1-5, with D possibly being TRBD1 (5 bases). The CDR3 totals 15 residues. V lost 0 bases and J lost 7, with 13 bases in between. CDR1 and CDR2 (germline): SGHVS, FQNEAQ. CDR3 sequence: CASSLAQGGSQPQHF. The CDR3, as DNA: TGTGCCAGCAGCTTAGCGCAGGGTGGAAGCCAGCCCCAGCATTTT.

J is TRBJ2-7 and V is TRBV2, with TRBD2 identical over 7 bases. The length of the CDR3 is 15 residues. Germline V gene data show CDR1 as SNHLY and CDR2 as FYNNEI. V dropped 5 bases and J dropped 5; count of bases not matched to a gene: 12. For the CDR3, the DNA is TGTGCCAGCAGTAACACGAGACTAGCTAGTCACGAGCAGTACTTC. Translation: CASSNTRLASHEQYF.

The rearrangement joins TRBV5-6 to TRBJ2-1, with 8 bases identical to TRBD2. With V trimmed by 3 bases and J by 6 bases, 11 bases remained unmatched. CDR3 length: 16 residues. From germline, CDR1 is SGHDT and CDR2 YYEEEE. The CDR3 coding sequence is TGTGCCAGCAGCTCTAATCCGGGACTAGTCACCAATGAGCAGTTCTTC. It specifies CASSSNPGLVTNEQFF.

This chain joins TRBV7-2 and TRBJ1-2; TRBD1 agrees at 7 bases. Germline loops: CDR1 SGHTA, CDR2 FQGNSA. Trimming at V came to 2 bases and at J to 4 bases, leaving 7 bases not matched to a gene. The CDR3 consists of 15 residues. The DNA for the CDR3 is TGTGCCAGCAGCTTAAGAGGGGGCGCGGGCTATGGCTACACCTTC. This encodes CASSLRGGAGYGYTF.

This clone was seen ten or more times. This rearrangement joins TRBV3-1 (or the pseudogene TRBV3-2) to TRBJ2-3, with 13 bases matching TRBD2. This CDR3 region has 17 residues. From germline, CDR1 is LGHDT and CDR2 YNNKEL (reference sequence). The ends lost 5 bases at V and 1 base at J; junction bases unmatched: 6. Here the CDR3 DNA reads TGTGCCAGCAGCTTGGGACTAGCGGGGCTACGCACAGATACGCAGTATTTT. Its protein is CASSLGLAGLRTDTQYF.

The genes are TRBV14 and TRBJ2-2; D might be TRBD2 (6 bases). V lost 5 bases, J lost 3 bases, and 16 bases lay in between. The CDR3 extends over 16 amino acids. The V gene's germline CDR1 is SGHDN and CDR2 FVKESK. This chain's CDR3 is CASSDVGGHYTGELFF. Here the CDR3 DNA reads TGTGCCAGCAGCGATGTTGGAGGGCACTACACCGGGGAGCTGTTTTTT.

The chain couples TRBV5-4 to TRBJ2-3; 10 nucleotides agree with TRBD1. The CDR3 extends over 16 amino acids. The trim removed 4 bases at V and 2 bases at J, leaving 7 bases unmatched. In germline, CDR1 is SGHNT, CDR2 YYREEE (reference sequence). CDR3 coding DNA: TGTGCCAGCAGCATCCGGGACAGGGGAATCACAGATACGCAGTATTTT. Protein product: CASSIRDRGITDTQYF.

The chain couples TRBV4-2 to TRBJ1-6; perhaps TRBD1 as D (6 bases). Germline CDR1 is LGHNA and CDR2 is YNFKEQ. The CDR3 runs 16 residues. Trimming took off 4 bases at V and 7 bases at J, with 17 bases between the two ends. The CDR3 region has the DNA TGTGCCAGCAGCCTGGGCTACCGGGACATCAATTCACCCCTCCACTTT. Its protein is CASSLGYRDINSPLHF.

The chain joins TRBV7-5 to TRBJ2-1; the table's TRBD2 call for D was not verified on the DNA. TRBV7-5 is a recognized pseudogene. CDR3 length: 18 residues. CDR3: CARSSGLAGVGVYNEQFF. DNA for the CDR3: TGTGCCAGAAGCTCTGGACTAGCGGGGGTGGGAGTCTACAATGAGCAGTTCTTC.

J is TRBJ2-7 and V is TRBV7-5; TRBD2, the D gene given by the table, was not confirmed from the DNA. TRBV7-5 is a pseudogene segment. CDR3 length equals 19 residues. CDR3 nucleotides: TGTGTCAGAAGACTCACCGGGACTAGCGGGGGGCAAAATCTCTACGAGCAGTACTTC. Encoded protein: CVRRLTGTSGGQNLYEQYF.

The V call is TRBV4-2, the J call TRBJ2-5; D might be TRBD1 (5 bases). Per the germline V gene, CDR1 is LGHNA and CDR2 is YNFKEQ. With 0 bases removed from V and 0 bases from J, the gap between germline ends came to 11 bases. This CDR3 has 16 amino acids. For the CDR3, the DNA is TGTGCCAGCAGCCAAGATCGAGCGACAGACCAAGAGACCCAGTACTTC. It is translated as CASSQDRATDQETQYF.

The chain has TRBV28 and TRBJ2-3; TRBD1 agrees at 7 bases. The trim removed 8 bases at V and 3 bases at J, leaving 11 bases unmatched. The CDR3 covers 15 residues. From germline, CDR1 is MDHEN and CDR2 SYDVKM. CDR3 residues: CASCPQTGFTDTQYF. For the CDR3, the DNA is TGTGCCAGCTGCCCCCAGACAGGGTTTACAGATACGCAGTATTTT.

This chain joins TRBV6-5 and TRBJ1-6; tentative D call: TRBD1 (6 bases). The V gene's germline CDR1 is MNHEY and CDR2 SVGAGI. V lost 8 bases and J lost 14, with 16 bases in between. The CDR3 sequence is 12 residues long. The CDR3 DNA reads TGTGCCAGCGAACAGGGCTACGGGGCCCTCCACTTT. Translation gives CASEQGYGALHF.

This chain uses TRBV5-1 with TRBJ2-2; weak D call: TRBD1 (6 bases). The CDR3 covers 15 residues. The germline gives CDR1 SGHRS, CDR2 YFSETQ. The V end lost 0 bases, the J end lost 6 bases, and 12 bases lay between the germline ends. CDR3 protein: CASSLDRDRAGELFF. The DNA for the CDR3 is TGCGCCAGCAGCTTGGACAGGGATCGAGCCGGGGAGCTGTTTTTT.

The genes are TRBV6-2 or TRBV6-3 and TRBJ1-2, with 10 nucleotides matching TRBD1. Germline loops: CDR1 MNHEY, CDR2 SVGEGT. Trimming took 6 bases from V and 0 from J; bases not matched to a gene: 4. CDR3 length: 15 amino acids. This chain's CDR3 is CASSRTGGSNYGYTF. The CDR3 DNA follows: TGTGCCAGCAGCCGGACAGGGGGTTCTAACTATGGCTACACCTTC.

The table lists this clone with a count of one. The V and J genes are TRBV10-3 and TRBJ2-7; D is perhaps TRBD2 (6 bases). The germline V and J ends were trimmed by 6 bases and 5 bases, with 14 bases remaining between them. The CDR3 covers 13 residues. Germline V lookup: CDR1 ENHRY, CDR2 SYGVKD. CDR3 sequence: CAIRLNGGNEQYF. As DNA, the CDR3 is TGTGCCATCAGACTCAACGGCGGGAACGAGCAGTACTTC.

This chain links TRBV18 with TRBJ2-2, with D perhaps matching TRBD2 (6 bases). The germline V gene has CDR1 KGHSH and CDR2 LQKENI. The germline V and J ends were trimmed by 3 bases and 6 bases, with 8 bases remaining between them. The CDR3 totals 13 residues. CDR3 DNA sequence: TGTGCCAGCTCACCGACTAGTCCCGGGGAGCTGTTTTTT. Translation: CASSPTSPGELFF.